A single sample gave rise to the 9 T cell receptor beta chains below, sequenced in a study of identical twins. From the 5' RACE reads, TCRdb called clonotypes with MiXCR, one entry per CDR3 protein. The sample shows 700,000 or so distinct CDR3 sequences, 21% of them seen only once. The data were also submitted as part of a second study, on T cells expressing NK-cell markers.

The sample consisted of PBMCs. These receptors came from a woman aged 18-35 years in good health.

This clonotype was detected many times. J is TRBJ2-1 and V is TRBV4-2; 12 nucleotides line up with TRBD2. Germline CDR1 reads LGHNA; CDR2 reads YNFKEQ. J was trimmed by 8 bases and V by 1 base; bases with no gene match: 9. CDR3 length: 17 residues. CDR3 nucleotides: TGTGCCAGCAGCCAAGTTTCCCCTAGCGGGGGGGGCTATGAGCAGTTCTTC. This sequence encodes CASSQVSPSGGGYEQFF.

This clonotype occurred a few times. The CDR3 DNA follows: TGTGCCAGCGGATTCGTAGGTGAAGCTTTCTTT. It yields the protein CASGFVGEAFF. The chain links TRBV12-3 or TRBV12-4 to TRBJ1-1; D remains ambiguous. V was cut by 8 bases and J by 7 bases, with 11 bases left in between. CDR3 length equals 11 residues.

This clonotype was recorded at least ten times. This sequence joins TRBV5-5 and TRBJ1-5; D is perhaps TRBD1 (5 bases). V dropped 1 base and J dropped 3 bases, with 17 bases sitting between them. The CDR3 is 17 residues long. The germline V gene has CDR1 SGHKS and CDR2 YYEKEE (reference sequence). The CDR3 loop is CASSLNSGQGYNQPQHF. CDR3 nucleotides: TGTGCCAGCAGCTTGAATAGTGGGCAGGGCTACAATCAGCCCCAGCATTTT.

The chain recombines TRBV7-2 with TRBJ2-3; D not resolved. There are 14 residues in the CDR3. Germline CDR1 and CDR2: SGHTA and FQGNSA. Trimming shortened V by 11 bases and J by 1 base, and 16 bases separated the two germline ends. CDR3 region: CAGQLLRGTDTQYF. The DNA for the CDR3 is TGTGCCGGCCAGTTGCTCCGCGGCACAGATACGCAGTATTTT.

Only a few counts were recorded for this clonotype. The chain carries TRBV12-3 or TRBV12-4 and TRBJ2-3, with 10 bases aligning to TRBD2. Germline trimming cut 5 bases from V and 0 bases from J; bases unmatched to any gene: 8. The CDR3 extends over 17 amino acids. The CDR3 loop reads CASSPGGLALSTDTQYF. Written as DNA, the CDR3 is TGTGCCAGCAGTCCAGGGGGACTAGCGCTAAGCACAGATACGCAGTATTTT.

V usage is TRBV9 and J usage is TRBJ1-2; D not certain. Germline CDR1 reads SGDLS; CDR2 reads YYNGEE. This CDR3 has 13 residues. The V end lost 0 bases, the J end lost 6 bases, and 9 bases lay between the germline ends. CDR3 in amino acids: CASSVVEGDGYTF. DNA for the CDR3: TGTGCCAGCAGCGTAGTGGAGGGAGATGGCTACACCTTC.

This chain joins TRBV20-1 and TRBJ2-7; 8 bases are a match to TRBD1. Per the germline V gene, CDR1 is DFQATT and CDR2 is SNEGSKA (reference sequence). The CDR3 has 14 amino acids. Trimming took 4 bases from V and 2 from J; bases not matched to a gene: 7. CDR3 sequence reads: CSAIDRGRPYEQYF. In DNA form, the CDR3 reads TGCAGTGCTATCGACAGGGGTCGTCCCTACGAGCAGTACTTC.

This clonotype was detected many times. The chain joins TRBV12-3 or TRBV12-4 to TRBJ2-1; TRBD2 might be the D (6 bases). Between the trimmed V and J ends, which lost 7 bases and 3 bases, there was a span of 22 bases. CDR3 length equals 17 residues. CDR3 coding DNA: TGTGCCAGCACTCCCCGGGGCGTCCGGGACTTCTACAATGAGCAGTTCTTC. It translates to CASTPRGVRDFYNEQFF.

This chain connects TRBV20-1 to TRBJ2-1; D unclear. The germline V and J ends were trimmed by 2 bases and 1 base, with 12 bases remaining between them. CDR1 and CDR2 (germline): DFQATT, SNEGSKA (reference sequence). There are 15 residues in the CDR3. Here the CDR3 DNA reads TGCAGTGCTAGAAGCCGGACCCATTCCTACAATGAGCAGTTCTTC. Translated, it gives CSARSRTHSYNEQFF.